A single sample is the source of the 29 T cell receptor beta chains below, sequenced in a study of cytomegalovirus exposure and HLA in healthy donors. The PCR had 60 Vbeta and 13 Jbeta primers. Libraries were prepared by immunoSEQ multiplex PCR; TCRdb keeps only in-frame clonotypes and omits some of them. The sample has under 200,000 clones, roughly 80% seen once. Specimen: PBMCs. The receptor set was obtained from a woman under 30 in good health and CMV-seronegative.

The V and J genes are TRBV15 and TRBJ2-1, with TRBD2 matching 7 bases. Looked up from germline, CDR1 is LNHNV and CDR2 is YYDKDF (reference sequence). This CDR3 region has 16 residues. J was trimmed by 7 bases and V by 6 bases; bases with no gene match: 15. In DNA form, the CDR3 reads TGTGCCACCAGAAAAGACCCCCCGGGGGGATGGAATGAGCAGTTCTTC. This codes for CATRKDPPGGWNEQFF.

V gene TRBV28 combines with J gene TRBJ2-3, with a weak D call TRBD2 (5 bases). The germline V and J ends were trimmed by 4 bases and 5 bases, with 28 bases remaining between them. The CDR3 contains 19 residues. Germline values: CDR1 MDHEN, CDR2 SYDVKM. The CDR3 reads CASSSTNQYGRPAGDTQYF. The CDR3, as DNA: TGTGCCAGCAGTTCTACCAATCAATATGGACGGCCCGCGGGAGATACGCAGTATTTT.

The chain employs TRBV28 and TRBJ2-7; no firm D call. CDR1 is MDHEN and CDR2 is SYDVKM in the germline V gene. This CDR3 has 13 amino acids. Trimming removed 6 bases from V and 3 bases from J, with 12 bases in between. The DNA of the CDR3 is TGTGCCAGCAGCCGAAGCCGCCACTACGAGCAGTACTTC. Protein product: CASSRSRHYEQYF.

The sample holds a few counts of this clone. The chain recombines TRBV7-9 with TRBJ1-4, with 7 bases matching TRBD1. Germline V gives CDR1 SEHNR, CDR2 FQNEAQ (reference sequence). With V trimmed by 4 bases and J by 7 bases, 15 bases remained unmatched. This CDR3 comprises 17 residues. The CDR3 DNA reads TGTGCCAGCAGCTCGCGGGACAGCAACGAGGGAAGTGAAAAACTGTTTTTT. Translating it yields CASSSRDSNEGSEKLFF. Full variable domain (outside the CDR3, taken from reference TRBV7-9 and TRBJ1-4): DTGVSQNPRHKITKRGQNVTFRCDPISEHNRLYWYRQTLGQGPEFLTYFQNEAQLEKSRLLSDRFSAERPKGSFSTLEIQRTEQGDSAMYLCASSSRDSNEGSEKLFFGSGTQLSVL.

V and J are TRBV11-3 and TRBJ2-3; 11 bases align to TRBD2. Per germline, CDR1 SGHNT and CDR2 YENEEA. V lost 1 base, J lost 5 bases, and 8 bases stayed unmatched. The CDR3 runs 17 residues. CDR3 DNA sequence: TGTGCCAGCAGCTTAGTCGGGCTAGCGGGAGGTCAAGATACGCAGTATTTT. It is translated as CASSLVGLAGGQDTQYF.

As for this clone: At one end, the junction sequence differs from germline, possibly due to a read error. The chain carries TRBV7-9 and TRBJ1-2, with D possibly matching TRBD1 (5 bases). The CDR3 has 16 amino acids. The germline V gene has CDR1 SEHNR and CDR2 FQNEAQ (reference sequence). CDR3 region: CSSSLVGVEGNYGYTF. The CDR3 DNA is TGTTCCAGCAGCTTAGTAGGGGTGGAAGGGAACTATGGCTACACCTTC.

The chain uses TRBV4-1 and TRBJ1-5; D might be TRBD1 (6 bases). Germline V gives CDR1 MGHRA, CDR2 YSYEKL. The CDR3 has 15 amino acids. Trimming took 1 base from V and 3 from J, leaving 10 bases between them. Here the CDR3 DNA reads TGCGCCAGCAGCCAAGCAGGGGTGATCAATCAGCCCCAGCATTTT. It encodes CASSQAGVINQPQHF.

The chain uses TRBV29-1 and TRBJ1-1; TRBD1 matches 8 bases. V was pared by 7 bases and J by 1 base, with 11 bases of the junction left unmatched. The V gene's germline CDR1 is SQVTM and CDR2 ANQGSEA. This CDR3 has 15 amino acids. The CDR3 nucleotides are TGCAGCGGGAGGGAGTGGGACAGGAGGAACACTGAAGCTTTCTTT. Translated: CSGREWDRRNTEAFF. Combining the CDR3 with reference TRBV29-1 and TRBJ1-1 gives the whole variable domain SAVISQKPSRDICQRGTSLTIQCQVDSQVTMMFWYRQQPGQSLTLIATANQGSEATYESGFVIDKFPISRPNLTFSTLTVSNMSPEDSSIYLCSGREWDRRNTEAFFGQGTRLTVV.

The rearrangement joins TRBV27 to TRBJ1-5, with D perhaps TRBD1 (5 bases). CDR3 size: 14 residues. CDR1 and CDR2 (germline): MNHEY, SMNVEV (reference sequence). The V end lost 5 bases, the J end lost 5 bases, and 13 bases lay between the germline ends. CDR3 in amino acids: CASSIKGAYQPQHF. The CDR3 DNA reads TGTGCCAGCAGTATAAAAGGGGCCTATCAGCCCCAGCATTTT.

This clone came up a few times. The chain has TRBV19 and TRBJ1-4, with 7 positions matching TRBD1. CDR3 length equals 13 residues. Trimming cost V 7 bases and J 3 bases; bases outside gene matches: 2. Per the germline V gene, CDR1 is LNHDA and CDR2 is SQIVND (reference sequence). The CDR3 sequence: CASKRGPNEKLFF. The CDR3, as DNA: TGTGCCAGTAAAAGGGGGCCTAATGAAAAACTGTTTTTT.

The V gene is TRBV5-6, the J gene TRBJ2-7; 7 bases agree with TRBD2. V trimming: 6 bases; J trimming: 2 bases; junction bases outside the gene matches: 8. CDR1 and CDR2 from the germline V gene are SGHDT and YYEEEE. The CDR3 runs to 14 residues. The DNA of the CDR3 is TGTGCCAGCACCCGGGGGGACTTCCCCTACGAGCAGTACGTC. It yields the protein CASTRGDFPYEQYV.

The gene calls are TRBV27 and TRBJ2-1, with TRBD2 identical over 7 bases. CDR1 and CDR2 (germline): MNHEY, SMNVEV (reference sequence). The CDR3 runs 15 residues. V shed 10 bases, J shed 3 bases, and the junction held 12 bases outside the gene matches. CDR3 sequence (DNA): TGTGCCACCTACAGAGCGGGACTGGTCTACAATGAGCAGTTCTTC. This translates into CATYRAGLVYNEQFF.

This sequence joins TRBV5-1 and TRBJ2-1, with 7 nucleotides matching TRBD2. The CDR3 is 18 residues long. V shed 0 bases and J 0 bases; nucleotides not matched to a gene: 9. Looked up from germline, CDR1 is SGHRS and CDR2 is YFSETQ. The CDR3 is CASSLAGVAGPSYNEQFF. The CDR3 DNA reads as TGCGCCAGCAGCTTGGCCGGGGTAGCGGGCCCCTCCTACAATGAGCAGTTCTTC.

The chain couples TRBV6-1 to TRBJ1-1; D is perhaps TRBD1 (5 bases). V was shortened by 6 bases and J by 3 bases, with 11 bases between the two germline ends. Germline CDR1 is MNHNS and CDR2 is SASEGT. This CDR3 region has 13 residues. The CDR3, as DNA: TGTGCCAGCAGCGGCACAGGTCACACTGAAGCTTTCTTT. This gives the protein CASSGTGHTEAFF.

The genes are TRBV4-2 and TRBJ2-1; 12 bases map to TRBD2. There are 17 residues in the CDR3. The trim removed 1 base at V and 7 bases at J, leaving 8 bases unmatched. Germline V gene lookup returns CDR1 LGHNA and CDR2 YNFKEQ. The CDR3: CASSQASGRAGVNEQFF. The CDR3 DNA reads TGTGCCAGCAGCCAAGCTAGCGGGAGGGCCGGTGTGAATGAGCAGTTCTTC.

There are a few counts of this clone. The CDR3 DNA sequence: TGTGCCAGCGGTGGTAAGGGGTATTCTGGAAACACCATATATTTT. Translated: CASGGKGYSGNTIYF. The V gene is TRBV9, the J gene TRBJ1-3, with D maybe TRBD1 (5 bases). CDR1 and CDR2 (germline): SGDLS, YYNGEE. Trimming cost V 7 bases and J 1 base, with 15 bases left between them. There are 15 residues in the CDR3. The whole variable domain, filled in from reference TRBV9 and TRBJ1-3, reads DSGVTQTPKHLITATGQRVTLRCSPRSGDLSVYWYQQSLDQGLQFLIQYYNGEERAKGNILERFSAQQFPDLHSELNLSSLELGDSALYFCASGGKGYSGNTIYFGEGSWLTVV.

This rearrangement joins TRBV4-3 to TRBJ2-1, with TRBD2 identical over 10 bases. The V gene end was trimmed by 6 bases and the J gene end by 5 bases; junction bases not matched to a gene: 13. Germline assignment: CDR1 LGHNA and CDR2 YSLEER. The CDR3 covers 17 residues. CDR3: CASRPHLAGEAHNEQFF. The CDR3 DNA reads TGCGCCAGCAGACCTCATCTAGCGGGAGAAGCCCACAATGAGCAGTTCTTC.

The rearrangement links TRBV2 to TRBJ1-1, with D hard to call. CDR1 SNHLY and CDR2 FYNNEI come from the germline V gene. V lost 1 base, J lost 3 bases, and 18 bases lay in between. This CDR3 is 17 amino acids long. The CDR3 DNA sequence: TGTGCCAGCAGTGAAGATTTAAGCGGGAGTAGGCACACTGAAGCTTTCTTT. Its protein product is CASSEDLSGSRHTEAFF.

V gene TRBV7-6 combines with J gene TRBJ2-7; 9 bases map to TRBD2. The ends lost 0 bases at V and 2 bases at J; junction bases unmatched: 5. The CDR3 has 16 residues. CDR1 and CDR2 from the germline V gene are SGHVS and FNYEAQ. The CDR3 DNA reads TGTGCCAGCAGCTTAGCGCCCCGGACTAGCGCCTACGAGCAGTACTTC. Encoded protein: CASSLAPRTSAYEQYF.

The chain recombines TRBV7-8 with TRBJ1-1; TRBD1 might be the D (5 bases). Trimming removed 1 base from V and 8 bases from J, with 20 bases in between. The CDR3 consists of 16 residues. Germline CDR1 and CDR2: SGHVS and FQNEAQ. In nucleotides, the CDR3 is TGTGCCAGCAGCTTAGGGGGGGTCGGGTTCGGCGGGGAAGCTTTCTTT. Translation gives CASSLGGVGFGGEAFF.

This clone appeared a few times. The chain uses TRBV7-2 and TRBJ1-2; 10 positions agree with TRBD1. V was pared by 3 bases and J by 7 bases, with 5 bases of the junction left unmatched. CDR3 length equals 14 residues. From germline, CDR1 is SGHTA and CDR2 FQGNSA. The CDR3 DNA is TGTGCCAGCAGCTTGGATGGGACAGGGGTTGGCTACACCTTC. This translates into CASSLDGTGVGYTF.

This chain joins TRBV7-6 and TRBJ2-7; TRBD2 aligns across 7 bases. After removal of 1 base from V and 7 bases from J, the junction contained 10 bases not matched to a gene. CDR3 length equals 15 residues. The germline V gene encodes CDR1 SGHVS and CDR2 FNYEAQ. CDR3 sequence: CASSLEGGSQNEQYF. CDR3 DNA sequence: TGTGCCAGCAGCTTAGAGGGCGGGAGTCAGAATGAGCAGTACTTC.

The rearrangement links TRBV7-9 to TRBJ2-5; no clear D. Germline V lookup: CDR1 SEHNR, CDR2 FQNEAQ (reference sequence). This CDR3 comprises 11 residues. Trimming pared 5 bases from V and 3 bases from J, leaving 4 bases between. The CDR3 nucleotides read TGTGCCAGCAGCGGAGAAGAGACCCAGTACTTC. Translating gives CASSGEETQYF.

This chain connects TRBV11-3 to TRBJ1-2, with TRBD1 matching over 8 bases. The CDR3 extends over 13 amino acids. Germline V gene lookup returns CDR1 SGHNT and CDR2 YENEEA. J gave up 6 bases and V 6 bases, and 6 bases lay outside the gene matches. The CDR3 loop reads CASSIDRGHGYTF. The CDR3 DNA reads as TGTGCCAGCAGTATAGACAGGGGACATGGCTACACCTTC. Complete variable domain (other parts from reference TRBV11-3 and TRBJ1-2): EAGVVQSPRYKIIEKKQPVAFWCNPISGHNTLYWYLQNLGQGPELLIRYENEEAVDDSQLPKDRFSAERLKGVDSTLKIQPAELGDSAVYLCASSIDRGHGYTFGSGTRLTVV.

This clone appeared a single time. The CDR3 DNA reads as TGTGCCAGCAGCCCGGCAGGACAGCGGATCACAGATACGCAGTATTTT. Protein sequence: CASSPAGQRITDTQYF. This chain links TRBV5-4 with TRBJ2-3; TRBD1 might be the D (6 bases). V was pared by 4 bases and J by 2 bases, with 17 bases between. The germline V gene has CDR1 SGHNT and CDR2 YYREEE (reference sequence). This CDR3 is 16 amino acids long.

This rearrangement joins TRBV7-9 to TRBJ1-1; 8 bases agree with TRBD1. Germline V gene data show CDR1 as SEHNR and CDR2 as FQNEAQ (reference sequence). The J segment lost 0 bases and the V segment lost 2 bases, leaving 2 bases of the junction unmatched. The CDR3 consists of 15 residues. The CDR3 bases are TGTGCCAGCAGCTTAACAGGGGGACTGAACACTGAAGCTTTCTTT. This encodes CASSLTGGLNTEAFF.

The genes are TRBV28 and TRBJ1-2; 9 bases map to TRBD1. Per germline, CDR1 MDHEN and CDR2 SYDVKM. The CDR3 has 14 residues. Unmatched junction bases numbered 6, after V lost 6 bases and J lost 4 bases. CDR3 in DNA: TGTGCCAGCAGCCTTGGGGACAGGGTCTATGGCTACACCTTC. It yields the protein CASSLGDRVYGYTF.

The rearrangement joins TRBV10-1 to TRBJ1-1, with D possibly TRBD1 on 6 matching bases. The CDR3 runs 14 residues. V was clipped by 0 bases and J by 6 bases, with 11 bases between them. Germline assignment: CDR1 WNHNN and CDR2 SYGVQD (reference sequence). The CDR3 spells CASSESTGFPEAFF. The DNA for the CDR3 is TGCGCCAGCAGTGAGTCCACAGGGTTCCCTGAAGCTTTCTTT.

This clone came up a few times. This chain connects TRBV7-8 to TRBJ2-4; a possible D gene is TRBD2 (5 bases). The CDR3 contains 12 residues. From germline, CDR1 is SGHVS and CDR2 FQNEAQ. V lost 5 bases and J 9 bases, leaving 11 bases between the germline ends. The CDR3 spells CASSPSGSIQYF. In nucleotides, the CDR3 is TGTGCCAGCAGCCCGAGCGGTTCCATTCAGTACTTC.